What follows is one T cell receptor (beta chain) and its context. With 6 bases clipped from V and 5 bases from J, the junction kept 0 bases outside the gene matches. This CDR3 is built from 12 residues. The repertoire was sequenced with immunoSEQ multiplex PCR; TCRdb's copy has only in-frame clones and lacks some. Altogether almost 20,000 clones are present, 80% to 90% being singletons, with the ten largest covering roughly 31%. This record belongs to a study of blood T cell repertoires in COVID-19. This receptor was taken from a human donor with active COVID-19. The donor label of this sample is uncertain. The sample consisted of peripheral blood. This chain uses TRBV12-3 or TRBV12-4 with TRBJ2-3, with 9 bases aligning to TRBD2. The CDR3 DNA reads TGTGCCAGCAGAGCGGGGGGAGATACGCAGTATTTT. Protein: CASRAGGDTQYF.